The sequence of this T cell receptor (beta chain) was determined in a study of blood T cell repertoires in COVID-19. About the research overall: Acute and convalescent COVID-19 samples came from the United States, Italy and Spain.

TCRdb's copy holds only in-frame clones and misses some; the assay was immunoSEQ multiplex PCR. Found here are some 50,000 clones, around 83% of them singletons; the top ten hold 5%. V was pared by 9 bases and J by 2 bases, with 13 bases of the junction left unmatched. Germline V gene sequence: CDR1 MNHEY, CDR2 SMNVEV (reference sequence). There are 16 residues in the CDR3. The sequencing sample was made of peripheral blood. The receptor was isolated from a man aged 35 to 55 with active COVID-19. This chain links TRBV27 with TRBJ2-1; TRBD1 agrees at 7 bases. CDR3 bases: TGTGCCAGTCAGTTCACGACAGGGTGGACCTACAATGAGCAGTTCTTC. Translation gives CASQFTTGWTYNEQFF.